These 6 T cell receptor beta chains originate from one sample sequenced in a study of identical twins (dated by TCRdb to 2016 to 2018). The library was obtained by 5' RACE. The instrument given in TCRdb is Illumina HiSeq 2000. The public reads were reanalyzed by TCRdb: fastp trimming at Q25, MiXCR alignment, in-frame beta chains only. A single entry per CDR3 protein holds the most common genes and DNA from its merged rows. This sample lists under 800,000 distinct CDR3 sequences; 21% were detected once. Together, the top ten hold around 4.5% of the sample. The same specimen was also included in a second study, on T cells expressing NK-cell markers.

The sample was PBMCs. These receptors were collected from a woman aged 18-35 years in good health.

The chain joins TRBV12-3 or TRBV12-4 to TRBJ2-3, with TRBD2 matching over 8 bases. The CDR3 is made up of 12 amino acids. V trimming: 6 bases; J trimming: 14 bases; junction bases outside the gene matches: 10. The chain's CDR3 is CASSPLRLALYF. In DNA, the CDR3 is TGTGCCAGCAGCCCACTGCGACTAGCGCTGTATTTT.

This clonotype was detected many times. V is TRBV7-2 and J is TRBJ2-3, with unresolved D. The germline CDR1 and CDR2 sequences are SGHTA and FQGNSA. Trimming left V 1 base short and J 2 bases short, with 7 bases between. This CDR3 spans 14 amino acids. The CDR3 DNA sequence: TGTGCCAGCAGCTTAGTTGTCTTCACAGATACGCAGTATTTT. The encoded protein is CASSLVVFTDTQYF.

This clonotype was found once. J is TRBJ2-5 and V is TRBV10-2; 9 nucleotides agree with TRBD1. CDR1 is WSHSY, CDR2 SAAADI, per germline. The V segment lost 6 bases and the J segment 5 bases; nucleotides outside the gene matches: 7. The CDR3 consists of 14 residues. The CDR3 region has the DNA TGCGCCAGCAGGTGGACAGGGGAAGGGGAGACCCAGTACTTC. Translating it yields CASRWTGEGETQYF.

The table lists this clonotype with a few counts. V and J are TRBV12-3 or TRBV12-4 and TRBJ2-1; a possible D gene is TRBD2 (5 bases). The ends were cut back, 6 bases at V and 9 bases at J, with 9 bases in the middle. The CDR3 is made up of 11 amino acids. DNA for the CDR3: TGTGCCAGCAGACTAGTGGGTGAGCAGTTCTTC. This gives the protein CASRLVGEQFF.

The CDR3, as DNA: TGTGCCAGCAGCTTGGGTCTAAATTACAATGAGCAGTTCTTC. This encodes CASSLGLNYNEQFF. The chain joins TRBV5-5 to TRBJ2-1; D uncertain. The CDR3 length is 14 residues. Germline CDR1 and CDR2: SGHKS and YYEKEE (reference sequence). The V end lost 0 bases, the J end lost 4 bases, and 8 bases lay between the germline ends.

The table lists this clonotype with a few counts. V and J are TRBV3-1 and TRBJ1-2; D possibly corresponds to TRBD1 (6 bases). This CDR3 comprises 15 residues. Germline V gene data show CDR1 as LGHDT and CDR2 as YNNKEL (reference sequence). V was shortened by 3 bases and J by 4 bases, with 15 bases between the two germline ends. CDR3 amino acids: CASSQNTGHFYGYTF. Written as DNA, the CDR3 is TGTGCCAGCAGCCAGAACACGGGACATTTCTATGGCTACACCTTC.